These 15 T cell receptor beta chains came from one sample sequenced in a study of blood T cells in healthy people across ages. The authors ran a second PCR of about 7 to 12 cycles using a sample-barcoded 5' primer and a J-beta primer mix. Each CDR3 protein is one row after TCRdb ran MiXCR on the 5' RACE reads. This sample has over 950,000 distinct CDR3 sequences, with 51% found just once. The sequenced material came from blood. These receptors all stem from a woman aged 55 to 70 in good health.

In its sample, this clonotype was seen a few times. The genes are TRBV4-1 and TRBJ2-7; no reliable D call. CDR3 length: 14 residues. The germline V gene encodes CDR1 MGHRA and CDR2 YSYEKL. V was clipped by 0 bases and J by 2 bases, with 8 bases between them. In DNA form, the CDR3 reads TGCGCCAGCAGCCAAGACACCGTCCCCTACGAGCAGTACTTC. Protein: CASSQDTVPYEQYF.

This clonotype was found once. This sequence joins TRBV10-1 and TRBJ2-3; D is possibly TRBD2 (7 bases). V dropped 6 bases and J dropped 10 bases, with 17 bases sitting between them. Germline V gives CDR1 WNHNN, CDR2 SYGVQD (reference sequence). The CDR3 consists of 13 residues. The CDR3 nucleotides read TGCGCCAGCAGCCTGGGGGCGGGGGATCCGCAGTATTTT. Protein: CASSLGAGDPQYF.

This rearrangement joins TRBV6-6 to TRBJ1-1; no clear D gene. The CDR3 totals 16 residues. Germline CDR1 reads MNHNY; CDR2 reads SVGAGI (reference sequence). Trimming stripped 6 bases from V and 4 bases from J, with 21 bases between. Written as DNA, the CDR3 is TGTGCCAGCAGCCCGTTTGGGTGGTTGGAGAGCACTGAAGCTTTCTTT. Residues: CASSPFGWLESTEAFF.

This clonotype was found a few times. The rearrangement uses TRBV5-1 and TRBJ2-7, with 13 nucleotides matching TRBD2. From germline, CDR1 is SGHRS and CDR2 YFSETQ. V shed 4 bases, J shed 12 bases, and the junction held 10 bases outside the gene matches. This CDR3 has 14 amino acids. CDR3 residues: CASSIGTSGTTWYF. CDR3 coding DNA: TGCGCCAGCAGCATCGGGACTAGCGGGACTACGTGGTACTTC.

This clonotype appeared a few times. The chain links TRBV28 to TRBJ1-2; TRBD1 might be the D (6 bases). Germline CDR1 is MDHEN and CDR2 is SYDVKM. The CDR3 runs to 13 residues. Trimming removed 5 bases at V and 4 bases at J, with 11 bases between. CDR3 amino acids: CASSATGGYGYTF. CDR3 DNA: TGTGCCAGCAGTGCGACAGGCGGCTATGGCTACACCTTC.

V is TRBV18 and J is TRBJ2-5; perhaps TRBD1 as D (6 bases). Germline V CDR1 and CDR2: KGHSH, LQKENI. The V and J ends lost 4 bases and 11 bases respectively, with 17 bases between them. The CDR3 totals 13 residues. In DNA, the CDR3 is TGTGCCAGCTCACGAGACAGGCAAAATGAGCAGTACTTC. It encodes CASSRDRQNEQYF. The complete variable domain, with remaining parts taken from reference TRBV18 and TRBJ2-5, reads NAGVMQNPRHLVRRRGQEARLRCSPMKGHSHVYWYRQLPEEGLKFMVYLQKENIIDESGMPKERFSAEFPKEGPSILRIQQVVRGDSAAYFCASSRDRQNEQYFGPGTRLLVL.

V usage is TRBV20-1 and J usage is TRBJ2-3; D gene unclear. The CDR3 has 13 amino acids. V was clipped by 3 bases and J by 2 bases, with 9 bases between them. Germline assignment: CDR1 DFQATT and CDR2 SNEGSKA (reference sequence). The chain's CDR3 is CSASVANTDTQYF. The CDR3 DNA sequence: TGCAGTGCTAGTGTGGCTAACACAGATACGCAGTATTTT.

V and J are TRBV6-2 or TRBV6-3 and TRBJ1-5; 7 bases agree with TRBD1. Germline V gene sequence: CDR1 MNHEY, CDR2 SVGEGT. The CDR3 consists of 13 residues. V was pared by 7 bases and J by 3 bases, with 3 bases of the junction left unmatched. In DNA form, the CDR3 reads TGTGCCAGCAAGGACAGGAACAATCAGCCCCAGCATTTT. As protein: CASKDRNNQPQHF.

Only a few counts were recorded for this clonotype. The chain is built from TRBV20-1 and TRBJ2-1; a possible D gene is TRBD1 (7 bases). There are 12 residues in the CDR3. From germline, CDR1 is DFQATT and CDR2 SNEGSKA (reference sequence). Deletions cut 8 bases from V and 7 bases from J, with 15 bases between. The CDR3 coding sequence is TGCAGTCTACCAGGGGGGTGGAATGAGCAGTTCTTC. Encoded protein: CSLPGGWNEQFF.

This clonotype came up a few times. The chain joins TRBV7-3 to TRBJ2-1, with D perhaps matching TRBD2 (6 bases). This CDR3 has 14 residues. V lost 2 bases, J lost 8 bases, and 13 bases lay in between. Per the germline V gene, CDR1 is SGHTA and CDR2 is FQGTGA. CDR3 nucleotide sequence: TGTGCCAGCAGCTTATCAATGGGAGGCGATGAGCAGTTCTTC. Translating it yields CASSLSMGGDEQFF.

The chain has TRBV10-3 and TRBJ2-3; maybe TRBD2 (5 bases). The CDR3 is 12 amino acids. The V and J ends lost 11 bases and 4 bases respectively, with 13 bases between them. Germline V gives CDR1 ENHRY, CDR2 SYGVKD. This chain's CDR3 is CASPGWADTQYF. The CDR3 bases are TGTGCCTCACCGGGGTGGGCAGATACGCAGTATTTT.

The chain recombines TRBV3-1 with TRBJ1-5, with D possibly matching TRBD1 (6 bases). Looked up from germline, CDR1 is LGHDT and CDR2 is YNNKEL (reference sequence). The V gene lost 0 bases and the J gene lost 9 bases, with 12 bases spanning the gap. This CDR3 comprises 14 residues. CDR3 residues: CASSQELQGSPQHF. Here the CDR3 DNA reads TGTGCCAGCAGCCAAGAACTACAGGGTTCGCCCCAGCATTTT.

J is TRBJ2-3 and V is TRBV6-5, with D hard to call. The V end lost 2 bases, the J end lost 5 bases, and 11 bases lay between the germline ends. The CDR3 sequence is 14 residues long. Looked up from germline, CDR1 is MNHEY and CDR2 is SVGAGI. In DNA, the CDR3 is TGTGCCAGCAGTTACGTGAACGCCCGAGATACGCAGTATTTT. Amino acid sequence: CASSYVNARDTQYF.

The chain uses TRBV2 and TRBJ2-7, with D perhaps matching TRBD1 (5 bases). Germline CDR1 is SNHLY and CDR2 is FYNNEI. The V end lost 3 bases, the J end lost 5 bases, and 14 bases lay between the germline ends. The CDR3 has 14 amino acids. The CDR3 here is CASSEGQGMDEQYF. DNA for the CDR3: TGTGCCAGCAGTGAGGGGCAGGGAATGGACGAGCAGTACTTC.

The chain employs TRBV4-3 and TRBJ2-1; tentative D call: TRBD2 (6 bases). CDR1 LGHNA and CDR2 YSLEER come from the germline V gene. CDR3 size: 20 residues. Between the trimmed V and J ends, which lost 0 bases and 3 bases, there was a span of 24 bases. The CDR3 spells CASSQDQFWAAGLIYNEQFF. CDR3 DNA: TGCGCCAGCAGCCAAGATCAATTCTGGGCGGCGGGACTTATCTACAATGAGCAGTTCTTC.